This TCR beta chain was obtained from a study of response to subunit inactivated influenza vaccine. TCRdb passed the RT-PCR reads through MiXCR, listing each CDR3 protein once. The sample has approximately 530,000 distinct CDR3 sequences, 13% seen once. Losses at the gene ends were 4 bases for V and 0 bases for J; bases not matched to a gene: 6. CDR1 is LNHNV and CDR2 is YYDKDF in the germline V gene (reference sequence). This CDR3 has 15 amino acids. This clonotype showed up many times. The TCR was taken from a man between 50 and 59 years old who received an inactivated influenza vaccine. The source material was PBMCs from blood, sampled about 6 weeks after vaccination. The chain uses TRBV15 and TRBJ2-7, with TRBD2 matching over 7 bases. In DNA form, the CDR3 reads TGTGCCACCAGCAAAGCGGGACCCCTCTCCTACGAGCAGTACTTC. Amino acid sequence: CATSKAGPLSYEQYF.